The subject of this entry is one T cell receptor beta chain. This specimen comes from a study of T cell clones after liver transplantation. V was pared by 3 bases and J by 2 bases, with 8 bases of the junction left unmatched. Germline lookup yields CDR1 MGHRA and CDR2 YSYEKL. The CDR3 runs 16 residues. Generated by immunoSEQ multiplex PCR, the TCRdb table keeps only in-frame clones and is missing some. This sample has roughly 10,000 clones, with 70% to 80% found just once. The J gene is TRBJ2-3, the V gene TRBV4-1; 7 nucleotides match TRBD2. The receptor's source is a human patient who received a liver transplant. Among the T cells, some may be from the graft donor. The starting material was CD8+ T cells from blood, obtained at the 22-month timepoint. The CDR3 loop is CASSHPRSGNTDTQYF. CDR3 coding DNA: TGCGCCAGCAGCCATCCCAGGAGCGGGAACACAGATACGCAGTATTTT.